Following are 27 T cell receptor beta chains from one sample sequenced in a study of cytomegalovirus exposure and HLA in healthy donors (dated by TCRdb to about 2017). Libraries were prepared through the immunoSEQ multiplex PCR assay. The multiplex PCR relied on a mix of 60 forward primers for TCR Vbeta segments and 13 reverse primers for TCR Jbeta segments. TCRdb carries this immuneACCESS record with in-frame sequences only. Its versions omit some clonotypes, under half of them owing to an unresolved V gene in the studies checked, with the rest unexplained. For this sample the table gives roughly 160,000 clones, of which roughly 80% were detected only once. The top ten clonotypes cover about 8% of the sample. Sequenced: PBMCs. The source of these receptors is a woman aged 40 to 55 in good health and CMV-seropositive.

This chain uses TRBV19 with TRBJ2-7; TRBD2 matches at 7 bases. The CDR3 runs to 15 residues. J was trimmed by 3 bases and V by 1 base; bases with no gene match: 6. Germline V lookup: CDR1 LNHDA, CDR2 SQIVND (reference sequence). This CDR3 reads CASSIGTSAGYEQYF. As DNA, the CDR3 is TGTGCCAGTAGTATAGGAACTAGCGCGGGCTACGAGCAGTACTTC.

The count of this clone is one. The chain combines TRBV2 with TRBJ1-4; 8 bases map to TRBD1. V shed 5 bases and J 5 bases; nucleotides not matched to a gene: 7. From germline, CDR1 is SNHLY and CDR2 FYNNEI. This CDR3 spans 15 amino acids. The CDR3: CASSIRTGPNEKLFF. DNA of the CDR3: TGTGCCAGCAGTATCCGGACAGGGCCAAATGAAAAACTGTTTTTT.

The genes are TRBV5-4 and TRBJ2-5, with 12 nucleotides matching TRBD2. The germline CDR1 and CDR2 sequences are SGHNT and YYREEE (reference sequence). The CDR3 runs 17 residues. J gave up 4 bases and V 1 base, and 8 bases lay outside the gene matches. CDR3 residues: CASSLSRLAGELETQYF. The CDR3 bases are TGTGCCAGCAGCTTGTCAAGACTAGCGGGAGAACTAGAGACCCAGTACTTC. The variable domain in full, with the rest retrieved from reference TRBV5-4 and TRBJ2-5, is ETGVTQSPTHLIKTRGQQVTLRCSSQSGHNTVSWYQQALGQGPQFIFQYYREEENGRGNFPPRFSGLQFPNYSSELNVNALELDDSALYLCASSLSRLAGELETQYFGPGTRLLVL.

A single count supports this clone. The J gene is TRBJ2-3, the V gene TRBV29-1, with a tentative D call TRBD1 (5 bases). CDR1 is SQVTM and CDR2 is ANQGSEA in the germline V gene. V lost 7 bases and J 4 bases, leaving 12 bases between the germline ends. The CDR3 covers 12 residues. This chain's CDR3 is CSARLGPDTQYF. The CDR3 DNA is TGCAGCGCCCGGCTGGGGCCAGATACGCAGTATTTT.

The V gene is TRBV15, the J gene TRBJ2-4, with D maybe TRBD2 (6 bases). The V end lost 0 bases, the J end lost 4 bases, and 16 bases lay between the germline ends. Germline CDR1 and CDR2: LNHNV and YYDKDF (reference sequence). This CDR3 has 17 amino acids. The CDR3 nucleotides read TGTGCCACCAGCAGAGATTTTGGGGGGTCGACAAAAAACATTCAGTACTTC. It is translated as CATSRDFGGSTKNIQYF. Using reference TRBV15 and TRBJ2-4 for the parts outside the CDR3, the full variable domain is DAMVIQNPRYQVTQFGKPVTLSCSQTLNHNVMYWYQQKSSQAPKLLFHYYDKDFNNEADTPDNFQSRRPNTSFCFLDIRSPGLGDTAMYLCATSRDFGGSTKNIQYFGAGTRLSVL.

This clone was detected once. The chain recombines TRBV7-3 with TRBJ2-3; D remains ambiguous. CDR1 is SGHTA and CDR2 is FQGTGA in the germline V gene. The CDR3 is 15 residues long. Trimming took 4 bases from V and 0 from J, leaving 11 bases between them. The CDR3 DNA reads TGTGCCAGCAGCTCGACAACCTCTAGCACAGATACGCAGTATTTT. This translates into CASSSTTSSTDTQYF.

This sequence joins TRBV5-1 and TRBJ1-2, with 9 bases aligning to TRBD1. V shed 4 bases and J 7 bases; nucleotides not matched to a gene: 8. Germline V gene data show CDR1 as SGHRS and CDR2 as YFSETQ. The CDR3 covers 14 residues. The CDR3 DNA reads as TGCGCCAGCAGCCCGGGACAGGGTTTTTTTGGCTACACCTTC. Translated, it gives CASSPGQGFFGYTF.

CDR3 residues: CASSRLVPGANVLTF. In nucleotides, the CDR3 is TGTGCCAGCAGCCGCCTAGTCCCCGGGGCCAACGTCCTGACTTTC. The chain is built from TRBV6-5 and TRBJ2-6; D gene uncertain. V was shortened by 6 bases and J by 4 bases, with 13 bases between the two germline ends. Germline CDR1 is MNHEY and CDR2 is SVGAGI. The CDR3 is 15 amino acids.

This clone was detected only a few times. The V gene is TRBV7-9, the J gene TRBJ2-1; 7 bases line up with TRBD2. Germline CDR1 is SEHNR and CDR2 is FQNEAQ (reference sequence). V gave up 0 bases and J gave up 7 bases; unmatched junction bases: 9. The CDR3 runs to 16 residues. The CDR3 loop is CASSLAGGERENEQFF. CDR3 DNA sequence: TGTGCCAGCAGCTTAGCGGGGGGGGAAAGGGAGAATGAGCAGTTCTTC. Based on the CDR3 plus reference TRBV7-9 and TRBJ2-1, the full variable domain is DTGVSQNPRHKITKRGQNVTFRCDPISEHNRLYWYRQTLGQGPEFLTYFQNEAQLEKSRLLSDRFSAERPKGSFSTLEIQRTEQGDSAMYLCASSLAGGERENEQFFGPGTRLTVL.

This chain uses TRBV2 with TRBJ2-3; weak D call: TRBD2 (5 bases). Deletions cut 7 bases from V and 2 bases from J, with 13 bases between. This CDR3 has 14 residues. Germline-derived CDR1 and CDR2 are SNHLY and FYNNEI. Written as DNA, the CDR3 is TGTGCCAGCATGGCCGGGGATCACACAGATACGCAGTATTTT. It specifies CASMAGDHTDTQYF.

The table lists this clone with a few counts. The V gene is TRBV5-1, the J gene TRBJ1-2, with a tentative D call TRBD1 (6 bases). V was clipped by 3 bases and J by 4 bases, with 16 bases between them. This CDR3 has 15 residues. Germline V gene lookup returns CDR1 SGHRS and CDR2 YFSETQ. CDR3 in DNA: TGCGCCAGCAGCTGGGGGACATCAGGGGTCTATGGCTACACCTTC. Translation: CASSWGTSGVYGYTF.

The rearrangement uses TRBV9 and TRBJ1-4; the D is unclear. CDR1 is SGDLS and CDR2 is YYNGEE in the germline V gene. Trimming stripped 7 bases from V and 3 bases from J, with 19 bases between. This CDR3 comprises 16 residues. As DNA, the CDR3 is TGTGCCAGCGGCGACGGGGTTGGTGTTGCTAATGAAAAACTGTTTTTT. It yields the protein CASGDGVGVANEKLFF.

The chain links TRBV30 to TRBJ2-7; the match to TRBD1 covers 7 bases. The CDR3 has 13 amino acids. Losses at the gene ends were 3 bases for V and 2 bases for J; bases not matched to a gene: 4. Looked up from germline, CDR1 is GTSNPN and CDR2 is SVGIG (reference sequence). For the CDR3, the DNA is TGTGCCTGGAGCCGGGACAGCCCCTACGAGCAGTACTTC. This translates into CAWSRDSPYEQYF.

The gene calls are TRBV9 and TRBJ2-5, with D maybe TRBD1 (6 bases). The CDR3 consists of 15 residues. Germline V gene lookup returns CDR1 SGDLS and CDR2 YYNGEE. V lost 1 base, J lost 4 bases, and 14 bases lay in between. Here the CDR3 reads CASSVSNQGTETQYF. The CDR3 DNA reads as TGTGCCAGCAGCGTAAGCAATCAGGGGACAGAGACCCAGTACTTC.

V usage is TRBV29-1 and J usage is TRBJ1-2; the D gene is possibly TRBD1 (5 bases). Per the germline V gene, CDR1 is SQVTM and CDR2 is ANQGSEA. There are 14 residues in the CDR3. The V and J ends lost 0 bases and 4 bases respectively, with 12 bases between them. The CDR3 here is CSVEDRDYIYGYTF. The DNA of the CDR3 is TGCAGCGTTGAAGATAGGGACTATATCTATGGCTACACCTTC.

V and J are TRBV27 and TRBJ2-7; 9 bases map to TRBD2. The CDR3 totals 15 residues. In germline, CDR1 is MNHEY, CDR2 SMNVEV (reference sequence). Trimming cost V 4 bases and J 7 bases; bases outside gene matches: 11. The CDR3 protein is CASSYGSGSGKEQYF. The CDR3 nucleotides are TGTGCCAGCAGTTACGGTAGCGGGAGTGGTAAGGAGCAGTACTTC.

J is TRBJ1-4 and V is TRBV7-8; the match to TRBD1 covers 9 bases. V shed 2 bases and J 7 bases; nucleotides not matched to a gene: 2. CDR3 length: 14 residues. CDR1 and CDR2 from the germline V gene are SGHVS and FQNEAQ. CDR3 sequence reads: CASSLRDRAEKLFF. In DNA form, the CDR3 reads TGTGCCAGCAGCTTAAGGGACAGGGCTGAAAAACTGTTTTTT.

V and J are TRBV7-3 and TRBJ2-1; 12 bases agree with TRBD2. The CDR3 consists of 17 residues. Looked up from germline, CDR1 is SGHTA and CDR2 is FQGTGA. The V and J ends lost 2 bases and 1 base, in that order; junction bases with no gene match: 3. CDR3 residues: CASSLRGLAGSYNEQFF. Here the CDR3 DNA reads TGTGCCAGCAGCTTACGGGGACTAGCGGGTTCCTACAATGAGCAGTTCTTC.

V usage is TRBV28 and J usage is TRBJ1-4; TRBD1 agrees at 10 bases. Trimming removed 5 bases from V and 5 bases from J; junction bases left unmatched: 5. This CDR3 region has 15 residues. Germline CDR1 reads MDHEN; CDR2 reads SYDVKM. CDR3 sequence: CASSTRTGGNEKLFF. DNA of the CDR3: TGTGCCAGCAGTACCCGGACAGGGGGGAATGAAAAACTGTTTTTT.

CDR3 residues: CASSPRGQASTDTQYF. The CDR3 DNA sequence: TGTGCCAGCTCACCACGGGGACAGGCCAGCACAGATACGCAGTATTTT. This sequence joins TRBV18 and TRBJ2-3, with 8 bases lining up with TRBD1. This CDR3 contains 16 residues. The J segment lost 0 bases and the V segment lost 1 base, leaving 3 bases of the junction unmatched. Germline CDR1 and CDR2: KGHSH and LQKENI.

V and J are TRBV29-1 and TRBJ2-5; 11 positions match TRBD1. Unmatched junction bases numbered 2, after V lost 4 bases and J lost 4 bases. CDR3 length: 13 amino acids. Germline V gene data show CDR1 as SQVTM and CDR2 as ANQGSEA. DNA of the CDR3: TGCAGCGTTGCGGGACAGGGGGGAGAGACCCAGTACTTC. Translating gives CSVAGQGGETQYF.

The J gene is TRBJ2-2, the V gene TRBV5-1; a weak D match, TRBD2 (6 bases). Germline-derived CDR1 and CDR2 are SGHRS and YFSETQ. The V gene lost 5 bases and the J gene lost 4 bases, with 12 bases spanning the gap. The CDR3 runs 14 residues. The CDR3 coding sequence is TGCGCCAGCAGGTGGGGGGAGTCCACCGGGGAGCTGTTTTTT. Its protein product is CASRWGESTGELFF.

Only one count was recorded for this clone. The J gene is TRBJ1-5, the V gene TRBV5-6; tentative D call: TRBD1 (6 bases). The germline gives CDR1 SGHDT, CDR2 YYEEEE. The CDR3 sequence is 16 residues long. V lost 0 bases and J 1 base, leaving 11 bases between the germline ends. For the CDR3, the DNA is TGTGCCAGCAGCTTGGCCGCTGGACAGAGCAATCAGCCCCAGCATTTT. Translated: CASSLAAGQSNQPQHF.

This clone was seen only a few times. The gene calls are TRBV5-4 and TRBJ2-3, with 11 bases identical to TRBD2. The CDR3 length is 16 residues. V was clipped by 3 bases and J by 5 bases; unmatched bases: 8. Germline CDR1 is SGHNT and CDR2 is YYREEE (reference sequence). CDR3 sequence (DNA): TGTGCCAGCAGCTATAGCGGGAGGGCCCTCGGAGATACGCAGTATTTT. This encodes CASSYSGRALGDTQYF.

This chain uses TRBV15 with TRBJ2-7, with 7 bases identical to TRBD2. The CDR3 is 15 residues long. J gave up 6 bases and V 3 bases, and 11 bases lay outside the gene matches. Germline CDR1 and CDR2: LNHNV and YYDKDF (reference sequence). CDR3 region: CATSRTRDYISEQYF. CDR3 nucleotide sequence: TGTGCCACCAGCAGGACTCGGGACTACATCTCCGAGCAGTACTTC.

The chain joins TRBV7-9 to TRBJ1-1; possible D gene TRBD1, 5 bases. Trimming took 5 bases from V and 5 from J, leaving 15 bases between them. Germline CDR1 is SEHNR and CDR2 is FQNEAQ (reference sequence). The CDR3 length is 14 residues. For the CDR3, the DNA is TGTGCCAGCAGCCTGGGGGGAATAGGGACTGAAGCTTTCTTT. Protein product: CASSLGGIGTEAFF.

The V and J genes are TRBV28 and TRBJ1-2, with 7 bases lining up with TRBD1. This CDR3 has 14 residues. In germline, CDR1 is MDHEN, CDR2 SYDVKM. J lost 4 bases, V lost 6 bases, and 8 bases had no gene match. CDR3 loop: CASRPQGQPYGYTF. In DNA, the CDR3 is TGTGCCAGCAGACCCCAGGGACAGCCCTATGGCTACACCTTC.